Included here is one TCR beta chain sequence, with context. Its target is not known. These data are taken from a study of T-cell reconstitution after alpha-beta-depleted transplantation in children. Study-level findings and limits: When one year had passed after transplant, most T-cell counts and diversity came from newly produced T cells. Surviving recipient T cells and thymic progenitors underlay high day-60 TCRbeta diversity in some patients. Several hundred expanded graft clones reportedly gave rise to the alpha-beta T cells present about two months after transplant.

Germline V CDR1 and CDR2: SEHNR, FQNEAQ (reference sequence). The CDR3 covers 15 residues. V trimming: 3 bases; J trimming: 4 bases; junction bases outside the gene matches: 4. Construction of the TCRbeta library involved unique molecular identifiers. TCRdb re-derived calls from the PCR reads in MiXCR, one entry per CDR3 protein. This table has 97,000 or so distinct CDR3 sequences, approximately 8% appearing once. Source: PBMCs, taken before TCRalphabeta/CD19-depleted stem cell transplant. This TCR derives from a boy between 2 and 15 years old with acute lymphoblastic leukemia, due to receive a stem cell transplant. The genes are TRBV7-9 and TRBJ1-1; TRBD1 matches 11 bases. In nucleotides, the CDR3 is TGTGCCAGCAGCTTCGCGGGACAGGGGGGCACTGAAGCTTTCTTT. Its protein is CASSFAGQGGTEAFF.